The 5 T cell receptor beta chains listed next were all sequenced from one sample in a study of shared clonotypes between healthy human individuals. Naive-designated CD8 cells lacked CD45RO, were positively enriched for CCR7, and omitted terminally differentiated effector memory CD45RA+ cells. Produced via immunoSEQ multiplex PCR; TCRdb's table is partial and in-frame only. The table shows over 750,000 clones, with just over 95% occurring only once. What was sequenced was naive CD8+ T cells sorted from blood. These receptors were taken from a man under 40 in good health.

This chain connects TRBV4-1 to TRBJ2-2; D ambiguous. CDR3 length: 15 amino acids. Trimming took off 5 bases at V and 1 base at J, with 11 bases between the two ends. Germline V gene data show CDR1 as MGHRA and CDR2 as YSYEKL. The DNA of the CDR3 is TGCGCCAGCAGCAACACAGTTATGAACACCGGGGAGCTGTTTTTT. The encoded protein is CASSNTVMNTGELFF.

CDR3 sequence: CASSSSAGGYGYTF. The CDR3 DNA reads TGCGCCAGCAGCTCTAGCGCAGGGGGCTATGGCTACACCTTC. The V gene is TRBV5-1, the J gene TRBJ1-2, with 7 positions matching TRBD1. The CDR3 consists of 14 residues. From germline, CDR1 is SGHRS and CDR2 YFSETQ. The ends lost 3 bases at V and 4 bases at J; junction bases unmatched: 6.

The rearrangement links TRBV2 to TRBJ1-5, with D perhaps TRBD1 (6 bases). Trimming cost V 4 bases and J 0 bases, with 7 bases left between them. This CDR3 region has 14 residues. The V gene's germline CDR1 is SNHLY and CDR2 FYNNEI. The chain's CDR3 is CASSGTDSNQPQHF. The CDR3 DNA is TGTGCCAGCAGTGGGACAGATAGCAATCAGCCCCAGCATTTT.

The chain carries TRBV11-2 and TRBJ2-1; TRBD2 agrees at 8 bases. The CDR3 runs 18 residues. Trimming took 5 bases from V and 0 from J; bases not matched to a gene: 12. Germline CDR1 reads SGHAT; CDR2 reads FQNNGV. In DNA form, the CDR3 reads TGTGCCAGCAGCCCAATGCCGGGACTAGTTACCTCCTACAATGAGCAGTTCTTC. It is translated as CASSPMPGLVTSYNEQFF.

The chain recombines TRBV2 with TRBJ2-1; 8 positions match TRBD1. The CDR3 covers 17 residues. CDR1 is SNHLY, CDR2 FYNNEI, per germline. V lost 3 bases to trimming and J lost 7 bases; unmatched junction nucleotides: 14. For the CDR3, the DNA is TGTGCCAGCAGTGAGGGGACAGGACGTAACCTTTTAAATGAGCAGTTCTTC. Its protein product is CASSEGTGRNLLNEQFF.